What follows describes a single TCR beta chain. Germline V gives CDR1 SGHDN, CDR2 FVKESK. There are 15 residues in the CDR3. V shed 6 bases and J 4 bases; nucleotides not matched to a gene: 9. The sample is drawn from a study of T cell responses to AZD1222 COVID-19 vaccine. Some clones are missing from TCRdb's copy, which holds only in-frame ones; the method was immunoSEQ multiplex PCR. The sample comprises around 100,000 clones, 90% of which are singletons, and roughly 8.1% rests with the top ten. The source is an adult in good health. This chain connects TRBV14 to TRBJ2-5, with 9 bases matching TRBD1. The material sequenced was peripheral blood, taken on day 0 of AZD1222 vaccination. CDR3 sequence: CASRGTGRLGETQYF. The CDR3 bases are TGTGCCAGCAGAGGGACAGGGCGACTTGGAGAGACCCAGTACTTC.